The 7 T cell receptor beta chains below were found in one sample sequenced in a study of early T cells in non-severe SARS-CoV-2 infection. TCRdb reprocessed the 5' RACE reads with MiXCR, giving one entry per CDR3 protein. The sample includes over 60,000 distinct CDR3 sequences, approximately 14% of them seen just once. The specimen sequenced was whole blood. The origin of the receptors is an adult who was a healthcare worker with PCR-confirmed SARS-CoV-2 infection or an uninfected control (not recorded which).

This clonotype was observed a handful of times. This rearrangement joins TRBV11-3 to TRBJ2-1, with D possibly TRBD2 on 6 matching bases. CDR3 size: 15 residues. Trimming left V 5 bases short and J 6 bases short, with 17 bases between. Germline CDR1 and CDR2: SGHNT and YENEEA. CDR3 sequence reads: CASSRRDGAANEQFF. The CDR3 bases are TGTGCCAGCAGCAGGCGGGACGGGGCCGCCAATGAGCAGTTCTTC.

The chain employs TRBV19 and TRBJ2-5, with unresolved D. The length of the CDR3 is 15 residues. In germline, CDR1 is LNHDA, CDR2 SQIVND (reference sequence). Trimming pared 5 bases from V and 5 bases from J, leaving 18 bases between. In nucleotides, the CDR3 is TGTGCCAGTAGTTCCCTCGAGGCAGGCGACGAGACCCAGTACTTC. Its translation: CASSSLEAGDETQYF.

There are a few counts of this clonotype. CDR3 nucleotide sequence: TGTGCCAGCATCCCGGACAGATCGGACACTGAAGCTTTCTTT. Translated, it gives CASIPDRSDTEAFF. This chain connects TRBV7-9 to TRBJ1-1; perhaps TRBD1 as D (6 bases). The V gene lost 7 bases and the J gene lost 3 bases, with 15 bases spanning the gap. The CDR3 extends over 14 amino acids. The germline gives CDR1 SEHNR, CDR2 FQNEAQ (reference sequence). The entire variable domain, with the rest obtained from reference TRBV7-9 and TRBJ1-1, is as follows: DTGVSQNPRHKITKRGQNVTFRCDPISEHNRLYWYRQTLGQGPEFLTYFQNEAQLEKSRLLSDRFSAERPKGSFSTLEIQRTEQGDSAMYLCASIPDRSDTEAFFGQGTRLTVV.

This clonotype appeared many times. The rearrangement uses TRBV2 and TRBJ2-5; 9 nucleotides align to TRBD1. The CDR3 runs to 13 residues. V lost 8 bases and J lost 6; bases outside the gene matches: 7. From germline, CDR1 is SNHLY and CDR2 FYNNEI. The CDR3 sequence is CASRGQGRQTQYF. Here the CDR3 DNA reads TGTGCCAGCCGAGGACAGGGGAGGCAGACCCAGTACTTC.

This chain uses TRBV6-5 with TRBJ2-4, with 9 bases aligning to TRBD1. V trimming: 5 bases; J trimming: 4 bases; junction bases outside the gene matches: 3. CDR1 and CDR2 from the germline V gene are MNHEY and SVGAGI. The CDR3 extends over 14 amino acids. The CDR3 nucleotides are TGTGCCAGCAGTCGCGGGACAGGGAAAAACATTCAGTACTTC. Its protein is CASSRGTGKNIQYF.

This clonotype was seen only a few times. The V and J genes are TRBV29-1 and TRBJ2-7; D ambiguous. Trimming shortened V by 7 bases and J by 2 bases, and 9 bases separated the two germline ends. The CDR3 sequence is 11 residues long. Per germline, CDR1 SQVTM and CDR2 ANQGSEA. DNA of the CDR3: TGCAGCGCCGCCCATACCTACGAGCAGTACTTC. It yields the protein CSAAHTYEQYF.

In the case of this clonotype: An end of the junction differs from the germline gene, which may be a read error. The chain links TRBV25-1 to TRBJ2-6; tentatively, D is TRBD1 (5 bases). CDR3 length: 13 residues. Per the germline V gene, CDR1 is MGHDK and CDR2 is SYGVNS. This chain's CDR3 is CASSSSGANILTF. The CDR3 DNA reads TGTGCCAGCAGTAGTTCTGGGGCCAACATCCTGACTTTC. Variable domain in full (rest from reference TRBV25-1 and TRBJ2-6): EADIYQTPRYLVIGTGKKITLECSQTMGHDKMYWYQQDPGMELHLIHYSYGVNSTEKGDLSSESTVSRIRTEHFPLTLESARPSHTSQYLCASSSSGANILTFGAGSRLTVL.